These T cell receptor beta chains were read from a single sample in a study of T cell changes during pregnancy in multiple sclerosis. This table comes from immunoSEQ multiplex PCR, and its TCRdb copy is limited to in-frame clones, with some not included. The sample records 19,000 or so clones, approximately 88% being singletons. The source material was CD8+ T cells from peripheral blood mononuclear cells, sampled after pregnancy. The receptors shown here come from a female donor in good health, enrolled as a control in a pregnancy study. Each CDR3 is given with its conserved first and last residue. The D gene is left open where the match is weak. Clone size is shown for a subset of rows, as once, few, many or a class of expanded clone.

>TRBV27|TRBD2|NA|TRBJ2-7
TGTGCCAGCAGTTCATCGACTAGCGGGGGCTACGAGCAGTACTTC
CASSSSTSGGYEQYF
>TRBV4-1|NA|NA|TRBJ2-3
TGCGCCAGCAGCCACGTGACGTGGGAGGCGGGTGTGTTGGGCAATACGCAGTATTTT
CASSHVTWEAGVLGNTQYF
>TRBV7-9|NA|NA|TRBJ2-7
TGTGCCAGCAGATCAGACGGGGGCCTAGCGGACGAGCAGTACTTC
CASRSDGGLADEQYF
>TRBV5-5|NA|NA|TRBJ2-7
TGTGCCAGCAGCTTTATCGGCGAGCAGTACTTC
CASSFIGEQYF
>TRBV11-2|TRBD2|NA|TRBJ2-1
TGTGCCAGCCGCGACGGGACTAGAATCTACAATGAGCAGTTCTTC
CASRDGTRIYNEQFF
>TRBV7-9|NA|NA|TRBJ2-5
TGTGCCAGCAGCCTGATGAACGGGGAAATAGAGACCCAGTACTTC
CASSLMNGEIETQYF
>TRBV7-7|TRBD2|NA|TRBJ2-5
TGTGCTAGCAGCTATAGCGGGGGGGCAGGGGAGACCCAGTACTTC
CASSYSGGAGETQYF
>TRBV6-1|TRBD2|NA|TRBJ2-7
TGTGCCAGCAGTGAAGTCCTAGCGGGGGTATCCTACGAGCAGTACTTC
CASSEVLAGVSYEQYF
>TRBV27|TRBD1|NA|TRBJ1-2
TGTGCCAGCAGCCCAACAGGGGGATCTTGGGTCTATGGCTACACCTTC
CASSPTGGSWVYGYTF
>TRBV2|TRBD1|NA|TRBJ1-2
TGTGCCAGCAGTCTACAGGGGAGCGGCTACACCTTC
CASSLQGSGYTF
>TRBV7-9|TRBD2|NA|TRBJ2-3
TGTGCCAGCAGCCAAACGAATTCCGGGACTAGCGGGAGAGACACGCAGTATTTT
CASSQTNSGTSGRDTQYF
>TRBV11-3|NA|NA|TRBJ2-3
TGTGCCAGCAGCTTATCTCCCACAGATACGCAGTATTTT
CASSLSPTDTQYF
>TRBV28|TRBD1|NA|TRBJ1-3
TGTGCCAGCAGTTATAAACAGGGGGCCCCTGGAAACACCATATATTTT
CASSYKQGAPGNTIYF
>TRBV28|TRBD1|NA|TRBJ2-7
TGTGCCAGCAGTCAATTACAGGGGTACGAGCAGTACTTC
CASSQLQGYEQYF
>TRBV11-3|NA|few|TRBJ1-1
TGTGCCAGCAGCTCGGCGGGCAGGGAGGGCACTGAAGCTTTCTTT
CASSSAGREGTEAFF
>TRBV5-4|TRBD1|NA|TRBJ2-7
TGTGCCAGCAGCTTGGGGACAGGGAGCAAGTACTTC
CASSLGTGSKYF
>TRBV7-3|TRBD2|NA|TRBJ2-3
TGTGCCAGCAGCTACGGACTAGCGGGGGGAACAGATACGCAGTATTTT
CASSYGLAGGTDTQYF
>TRBV11-3|NA|NA|TRBJ2-1
TGTGCCAGCAGCCAACGGGACACTCTCAGCGGGCAGTTCTTC
CASSQRDTLSGQFF
>TRBV6-6|NA|NA|TRBJ1-2
TGTGCCAGCAGTTACCTCCAGACAGGTTTCTATGGCTACACCTTC
CASSYLQTGFYGYTF
>TRBV4-1|NA|NA|TRBJ1-3
TGCGCCAGCAGCCAGAACAGGCGCCACTCTGGAAACACCATATATTTT
CASSQNRRHSGNTIYF